This entry lists 9 T cell receptor beta chains sequenced from one sample in a study of tumor-infiltrating lymphocytes in primary liver carcinoma. The source of the blood RNA was unsorted whole blood, and germline DNA was extracted as well. Using a constant-region primer together with ProtoScript II reverse transcriptase, TCR beta cDNA was made from around 500 ng of total RNA. Three nested multiplex PCR rounds of slightly modified ARM-PCR generated TCR beta libraries. For around 9 cycles apiece, the opening two PCR rounds ran with TRBV1-TRBV30 forward primers and a C-beta reverse primer. TCRdb analysed the multiplex PCR reads with MiXCR anew, one entry per CDR3 protein. The sample lists around 330,000 distinct CDR3 sequences, 50% to 70% occurring once. The sequenced sample was peripheral blood. The receptors were sampled from a man aged 35 to 55 with primary liver carcinoma and hepatitis B virus infection.

This clonotype was seen once. V and J are TRBV5-1 and TRBJ1-1; TRBD1 is a possible D gene (5 bases). CDR1 is SGHRS, CDR2 YFSETQ, per germline. V lost 1 base and J 5 bases, leaving 15 bases between the germline ends. This CDR3 has 15 residues. DNA of the CDR3: TGCGCCAGCAGCTTGTGGGATGGGGCGAGGACTGAAGCTTTCTTT. Residues: CASSLWDGARTEAFF.

This clonotype came up many times. As DNA, the CDR3 is TGTGCCAGCAACATACAGGGGACACATGAGCAGTTCTTC. Translating it yields CASNIQGTHEQFF. This chain connects TRBV12-3 or TRBV12-4 to TRBJ2-1, with 7 bases aligning to TRBD1. V was clipped by 7 bases and J by 8 bases; unmatched bases: 8. This CDR3 contains 13 residues.

This clonotype was picked up a small number of times. This rearrangement joins TRBV10-3 to TRBJ2-7; 7 positions match TRBD1. The trim removed 10 bases at V and 5 bases at J, leaving 14 bases unmatched. In germline, CDR1 is ENHRY, CDR2 SYGVKD. The CDR3 totals 14 residues. The CDR3 region is CATHRQGAKDEQYF. CDR3 nucleotide sequence: TGTGCCACTCATCGACAGGGCGCAAAGGACGAGCAGTACTTC.

This chain joins TRBV5-6 and TRBJ2-1; D possibly corresponds to TRBD2 (5 bases). There are 15 residues in the CDR3. Deletions cut 4 bases from V and 8 bases from J, with 19 bases between. Germline V gives CDR1 SGHDT, CDR2 YYEEEE. The CDR3 protein is CASSRRGEISDEQFF. CDR3 DNA: TGTGCCAGCAGCCGTCGTGGGGAGATCTCCGATGAGCAGTTCTTC.

On this clonotype itself: The junction does not match germline at one end; this may be a read error. The gene calls are TRBV6-1 and TRBJ1-1, with a possible D match to TRBD1 (6 bases). CDR3 length: 15 residues. CDR1 is MNHNS and CDR2 is SASEGT in the germline V gene. This CDR3 reads CVSSARGPPDTEAFF. In DNA, the CDR3 is TGTGTCAGCAGTGCTCGGGGGCCCCCTGACACTGAAGCTTTCTTT.

Remarks on this clonotype: One junction end disagrees with the germline gene, perhaps due to a read error. The chain carries TRBV13 and TRBJ2-1; no reliable D call. The CDR3 is 14 residues long. CDR1 is PRHDT, CDR2 FYEKMQ, per germline (reference sequence). CDR3 sequence reads: CASSPQPSPNEQLF. The CDR3 DNA follows: TGTGCCAGCAGTCCTCAACCCTCGCCCAATGAGCAGCTCTTC.

On this clonotype: A much larger clonotype is one base distant, so this may be a read error. The chain links TRBV4-1 to TRBJ2-1, with D tentatively TRBD2 (6 bases). This CDR3 has 13 amino acids. CDR1 is MGHRA, CDR2 YSYEKL, per germline. CDR3 DNA: TGCACCAGCAGCCCGACTAGTCTCTATGAGCAGTTCTTC. This translates into CTSSPTSLYEQFF.

This clonotype came up many times. The chain recombines TRBV10-2 with TRBJ2-7, with unresolved D. This CDR3 spans 13 amino acids. Germline V CDR1 and CDR2: WSHSY, SAAADI. V was pared by 1 base and J by 3 bases, with 7 bases between. CDR3 region: CASSELTIYEQYF. CDR3 in DNA: TGCGCCAGCAGTGAGTTGACAATCTACGAGCAGTACTTC.

CDR3 bases: TGTGCCAGCAGCTTAGTCCCTCCTCCTAGTAGTAGTTGGGGTGAACAGTTCTTC. Amino acid sequence: CASSLVPPPSSSWGEQFF. The chain couples TRBV11-2 to TRBJ2-1; D is ambiguous. This CDR3 region has 18 residues. Germline V lookup: CDR1 SGHAT, CDR2 FQNNGV. Trimming took 1 base from V and 13 from J, leaving 29 bases between them.